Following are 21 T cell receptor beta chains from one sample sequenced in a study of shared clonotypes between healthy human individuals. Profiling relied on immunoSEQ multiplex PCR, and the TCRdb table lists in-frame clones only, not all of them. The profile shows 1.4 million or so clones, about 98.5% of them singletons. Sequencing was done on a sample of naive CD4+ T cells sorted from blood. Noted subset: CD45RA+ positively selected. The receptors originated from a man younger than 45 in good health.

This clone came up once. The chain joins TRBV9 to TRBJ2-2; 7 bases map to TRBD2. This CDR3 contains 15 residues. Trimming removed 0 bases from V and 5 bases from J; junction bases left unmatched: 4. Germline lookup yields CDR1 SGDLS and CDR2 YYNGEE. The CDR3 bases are TGTGCCAGCAGCGTAGTAAGCGGGACTACCGGGGAGCTGTTTTTT. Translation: CASSVVSGTTGELFF.

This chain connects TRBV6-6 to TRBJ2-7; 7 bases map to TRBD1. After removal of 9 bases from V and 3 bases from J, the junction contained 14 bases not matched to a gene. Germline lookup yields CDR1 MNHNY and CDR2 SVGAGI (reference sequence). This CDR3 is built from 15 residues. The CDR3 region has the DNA TGTGCCAGATCGGACGGTAACAGGGGAATCTACGAGCAGTACTTC. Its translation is CARSDGNRGIYEQYF.

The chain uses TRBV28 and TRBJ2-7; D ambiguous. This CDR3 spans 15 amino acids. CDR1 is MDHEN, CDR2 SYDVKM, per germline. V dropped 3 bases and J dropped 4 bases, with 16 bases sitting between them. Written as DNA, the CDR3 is TGTGCCAGCAGTTTTCGGTCCAGAGATAAATACGAGCAGTACTTC. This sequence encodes CASSFRSRDKYEQYF.

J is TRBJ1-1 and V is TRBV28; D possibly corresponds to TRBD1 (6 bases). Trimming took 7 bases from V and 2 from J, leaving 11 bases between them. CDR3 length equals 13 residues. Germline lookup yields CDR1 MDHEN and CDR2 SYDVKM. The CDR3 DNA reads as TGTGCCAGCATTCTGACAGGAAACACTGAAGCTTTCTTT. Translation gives CASILTGNTEAFF.

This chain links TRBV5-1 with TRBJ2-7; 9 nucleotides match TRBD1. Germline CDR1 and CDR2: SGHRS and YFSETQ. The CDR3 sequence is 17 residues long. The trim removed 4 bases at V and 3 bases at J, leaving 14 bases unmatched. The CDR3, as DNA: TGCGCCAGCAGCCTTCGTTCCGGGACAGGGATCGACTACGAGCAGTACTTC. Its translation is CASSLRSGTGIDYEQYF.

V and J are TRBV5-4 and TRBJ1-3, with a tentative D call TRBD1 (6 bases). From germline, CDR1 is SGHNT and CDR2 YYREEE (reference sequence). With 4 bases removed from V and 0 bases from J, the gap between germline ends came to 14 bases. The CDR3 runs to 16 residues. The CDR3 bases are TGTGCCAGCAGCCGCACTACAGGGCTCTCTGGAAACACCATATATTTT. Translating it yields CASSRTTGLSGNTIYF.

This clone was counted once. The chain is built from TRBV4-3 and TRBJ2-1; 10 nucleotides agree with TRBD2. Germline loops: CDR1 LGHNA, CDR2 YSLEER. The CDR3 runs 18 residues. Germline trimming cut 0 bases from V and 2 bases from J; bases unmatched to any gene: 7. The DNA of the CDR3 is TGCGCCAGCAGCCAAGATTCTAGCGGGAGACCCCCCTACAATGAGCAGTTCTTC. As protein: CASSQDSSGRPPYNEQFF.

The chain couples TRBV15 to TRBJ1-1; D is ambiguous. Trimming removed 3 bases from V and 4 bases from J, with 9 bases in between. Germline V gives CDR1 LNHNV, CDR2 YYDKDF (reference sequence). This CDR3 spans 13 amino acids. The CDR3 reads CATSRDLGTEAFF. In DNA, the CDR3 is TGTGCCACCAGCAGGGACCTAGGCACTGAAGCTTTCTTT.

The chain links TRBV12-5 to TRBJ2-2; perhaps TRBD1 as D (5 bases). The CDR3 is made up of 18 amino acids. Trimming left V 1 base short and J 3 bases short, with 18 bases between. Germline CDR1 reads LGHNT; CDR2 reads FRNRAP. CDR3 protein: CASGLALPGWGDTGELFF. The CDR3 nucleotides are TGTGCTAGTGGTTTGGCGTTGCCAGGATGGGGCGACACCGGGGAGCTGTTTTTT.

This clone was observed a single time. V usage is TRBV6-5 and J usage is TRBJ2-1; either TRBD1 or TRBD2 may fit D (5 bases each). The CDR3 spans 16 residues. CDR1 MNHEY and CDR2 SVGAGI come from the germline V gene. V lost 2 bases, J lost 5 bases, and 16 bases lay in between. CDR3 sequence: CASSYGPGPPDNEQFF. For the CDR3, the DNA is TGTGCCAGCAGTTACGGCCCGGGACCACCCGACAATGAGCAGTTCTTC.

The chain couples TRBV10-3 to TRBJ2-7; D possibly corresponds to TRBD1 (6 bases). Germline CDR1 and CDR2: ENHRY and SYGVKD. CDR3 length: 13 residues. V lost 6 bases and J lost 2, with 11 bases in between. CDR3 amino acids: CAISTGQTYEQYF. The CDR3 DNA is TGTGCCATCAGCACGGGACAAACCTACGAGCAGTACTTC.

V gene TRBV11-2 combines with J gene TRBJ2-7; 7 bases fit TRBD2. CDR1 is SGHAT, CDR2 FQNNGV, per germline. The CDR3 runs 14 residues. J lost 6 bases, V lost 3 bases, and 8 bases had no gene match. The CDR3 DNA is TGTGCCAGCAGCTTTGGCGGGAGTTCGTCCGAGCAGTACTTC. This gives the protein CASSFGGSSSEQYF.

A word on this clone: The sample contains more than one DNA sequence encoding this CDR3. CDR3 DNA: TGCGCCAGCAGCTTGGCCGGGACAGGGGCCTCTGGGGCCAACGTCCTGACTTTC. This translates into CASSLAGTGASGANVLTF. The chain uses TRBV5-1 and TRBJ2-6; 10 bases are shared with TRBD1. After removal of 0 bases from V and 0 bases from J, the junction contained 3 bases not matched to a gene. Germline V gene sequence: CDR1 SGHRS, CDR2 YFSETQ. The CDR3 has 18 residues.

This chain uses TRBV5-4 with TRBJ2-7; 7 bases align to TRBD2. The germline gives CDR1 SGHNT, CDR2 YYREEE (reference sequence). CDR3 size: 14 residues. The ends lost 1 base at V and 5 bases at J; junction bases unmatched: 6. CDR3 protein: CASSLSGGLDEQYF. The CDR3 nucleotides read TGTGCCAGCAGCTTGTCGGGAGGTCTCGACGAGCAGTACTTC.

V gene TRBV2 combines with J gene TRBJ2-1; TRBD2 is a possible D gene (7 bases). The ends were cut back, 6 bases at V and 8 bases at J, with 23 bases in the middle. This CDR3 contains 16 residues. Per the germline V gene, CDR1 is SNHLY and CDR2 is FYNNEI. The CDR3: CASSAHRAKGGDEQFF. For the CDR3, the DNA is TGTGCCAGCAGCGCCCACAGGGCAAAGGGGGGGGATGAGCAGTTCTTC. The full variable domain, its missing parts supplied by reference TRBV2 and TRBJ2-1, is EPEVTQTPSHQVTQMGQEVILRCVPISNHLYFYWYRQILGQKVEFLVSFYNNEISEKSEIFDDQFSVERPDGSNFTLKIRSTKLEDSAMYFCASSAHRAKGGDEQFFGPGTRLTVL.

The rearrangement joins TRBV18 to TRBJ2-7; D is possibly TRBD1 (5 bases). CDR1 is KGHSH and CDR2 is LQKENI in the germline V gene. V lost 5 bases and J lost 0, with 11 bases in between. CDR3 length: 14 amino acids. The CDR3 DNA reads TGTGCCAGCTCAATAGAAACAGGCTCCTACGAGCAGTACTTC. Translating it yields CASSIETGSYEQYF.

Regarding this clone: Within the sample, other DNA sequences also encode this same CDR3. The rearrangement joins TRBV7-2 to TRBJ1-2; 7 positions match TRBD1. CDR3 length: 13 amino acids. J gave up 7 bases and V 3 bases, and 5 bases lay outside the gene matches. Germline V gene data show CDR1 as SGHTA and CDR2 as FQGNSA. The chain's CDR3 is CASSLRQGGGYTF. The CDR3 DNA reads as TGTGCCAGCAGCTTGCGACAGGGCGGTGGCTACACCTTC.

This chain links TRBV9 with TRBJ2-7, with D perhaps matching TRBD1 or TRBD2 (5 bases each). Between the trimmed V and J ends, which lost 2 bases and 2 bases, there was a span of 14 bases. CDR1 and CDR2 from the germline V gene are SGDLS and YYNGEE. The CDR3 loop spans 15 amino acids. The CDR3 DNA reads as TGTGCCAGCAGCGTTGGGGGTCGGGCCCCCTACGAGCAGTACTTC. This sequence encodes CASSVGGRAPYEQYF.

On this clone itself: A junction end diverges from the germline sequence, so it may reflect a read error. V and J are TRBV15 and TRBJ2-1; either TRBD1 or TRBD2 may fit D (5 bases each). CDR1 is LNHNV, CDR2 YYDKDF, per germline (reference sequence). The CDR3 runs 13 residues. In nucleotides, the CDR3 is TGTGCCTCCAGACTGGGGGTTTACAATGAGCAGTTCTTC. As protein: CASRLGVYNEQFF.

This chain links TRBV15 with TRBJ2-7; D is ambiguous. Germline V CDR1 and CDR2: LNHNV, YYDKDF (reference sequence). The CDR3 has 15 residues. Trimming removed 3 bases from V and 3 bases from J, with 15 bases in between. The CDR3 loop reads CATSSPVWGYYEQYF. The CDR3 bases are TGTGCCACCAGCAGCCCAGTCTGGGGTTACTACGAGCAGTACTTC.

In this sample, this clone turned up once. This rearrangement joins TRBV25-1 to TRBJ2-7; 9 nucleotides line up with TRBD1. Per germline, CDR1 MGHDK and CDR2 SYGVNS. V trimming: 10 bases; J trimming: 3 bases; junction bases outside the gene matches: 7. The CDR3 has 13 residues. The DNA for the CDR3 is TGTGCCACTTCGCACAGGGGGCGCTACGAGCAGTACTTC. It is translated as CATSHRGRYEQYF.